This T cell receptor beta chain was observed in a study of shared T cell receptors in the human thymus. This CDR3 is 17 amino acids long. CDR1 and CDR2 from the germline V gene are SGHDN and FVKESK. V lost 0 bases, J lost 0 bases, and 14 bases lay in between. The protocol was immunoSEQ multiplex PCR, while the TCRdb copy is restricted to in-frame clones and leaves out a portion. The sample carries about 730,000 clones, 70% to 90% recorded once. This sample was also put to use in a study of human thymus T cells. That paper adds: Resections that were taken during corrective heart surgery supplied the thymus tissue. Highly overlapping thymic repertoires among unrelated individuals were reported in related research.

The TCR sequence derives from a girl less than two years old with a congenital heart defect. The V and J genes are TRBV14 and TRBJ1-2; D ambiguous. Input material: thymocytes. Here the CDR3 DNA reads TGTGCCAGCAGCCAAGAGGCGTCGGAGCGAGCTAACTATGGCTACACCTTC. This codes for CASSQEASERANYGYTF. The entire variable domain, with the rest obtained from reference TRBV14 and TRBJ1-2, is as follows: EAGVTQFPSHSVIEKGQTVTLRCDPISGHDNLYWYRRVMGKEIKFLLHFVKESKQDESGMPNNRFLAERTGGTYSTLKVQPAELEDSGVYFCASSQEASERANYGYTFGSGTRLTVV.